This section outlines one TCR beta chain sequence together with its context. This sample is part of a study of T cell repertoires in ileal Crohn's disease. Profiled with immunoSEQ multiplex PCR; TCRdb holds only in-frame clones, not every one. The sample comprises around 9,700 clones, around 86% of which are singletons, and more than 9% rests with the top ten. Trimming left V 5 bases short and J 5 bases short, with 14 bases between. Per germline, CDR1 SGHVS and CDR2 FNYEAQ. This CDR3 has 14 residues. As to time point: inflamed ileum from the surgical specimen. This chain uses TRBV7-6 with TRBJ2-3; no clear D. Sequencing used ileal tissue. This TCR came from an adult with Crohn's disease. The CDR3 region is CASSLPSQGDTQYF. DNA for the CDR3: TGTGCCAGCAGCCTCCCGAGCCAAGGAGATACGCAGTATTTT.